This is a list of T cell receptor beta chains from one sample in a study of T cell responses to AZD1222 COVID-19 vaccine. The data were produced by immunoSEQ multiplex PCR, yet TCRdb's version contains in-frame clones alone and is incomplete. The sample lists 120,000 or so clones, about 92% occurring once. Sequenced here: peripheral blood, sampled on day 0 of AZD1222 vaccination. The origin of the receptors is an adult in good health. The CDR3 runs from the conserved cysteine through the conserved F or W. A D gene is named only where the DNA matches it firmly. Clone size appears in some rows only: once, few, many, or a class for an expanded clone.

TGTGCCAGCGGTCCGTCCCTGAGCCCTCGATGGGCAGATACGCAGTATTTT	CASGPSLSPRWADTQYF	-	-	TRBV6-6	TRBJ2-3
TGTGCCAGCTTTCCGACCGGGTCCGACGCCTCTAATGAAAAACTGTTTTTT	CASFPTGSDASNEKLFF	-	-	TRBV7-9	TRBJ1-4
TGTGCCAGCAGCGTAGTTGGCACAGATACGCAGTATTTT	CASSVVGTDTQYF	-	-	TRBV9	TRBJ2-3
TGCAGCGTTGTTCGACAGAACACTGAAGCTTTCTTT	CSVVRQNTEAFF	-	-	TRBV29-1	TRBJ1-1
TGCGCCAGCAGCCGCATCCCGACAGAGTCTGGGGCCAACGTCCTGACTTTC	CASSRIPTESGANVLTF	-	-	TRBV5-1	TRBJ2-6
TGTGCCAGCAGTGAAGCGCTTCGGGTGACTCAGCCCCAGCATTTT	CASSEALRVTQPQHF	-	-	TRBV2	TRBJ1-5
TGTGCCAGCAGTGAATTAAAGGGCTATGGCTACACCTTC	CASSELKGYGYTF	-	-	TRBV2	TRBJ1-2
TGTGCCAGCAGCTCACAGGGTTGGCGGGCCGGGGAGCTGTTTTTT	CASSSQGWRAGELFF	-	-	TRBV11-2	TRBJ2-2
TGTGCCAGCAGTAAGGGACAGATTTATGGCTACACCTTC	CASSKGQIYGYTF	-	TRBD1	TRBV6-5	TRBJ1-2
TGTGCCAGCAGTGTCGGACAGGCCCCCCAGCATTTT	CASSVGQAPQHF	-	TRBD1	TRBV2	TRBJ1-5
TGTGCCAGCAGCGTAGTTTGGGGGAGGCAGTTCTTC	CASSVVWGRQFF	-	-	TRBV9	TRBJ2-1
TGTGCCAGCAGGATGGCAAATAGCAATCAGCCCCAGCATTTT	CASRMANSNQPQHF	once	-	TRBV6-5	TRBJ1-5
TGTGCCAGCAGCTTACAGGGGAACAATCAGCCCCAGCATTTT	CASSLQGNNQPQHF	-	-	TRBV7-9	TRBJ1-5
TGCGCCAGCAGCTTGGACGGGAGGCTGGGTGAAAAACTGTTTTTT	CASSLDGRLGEKLFF	-	-	TRBV5-1	TRBJ1-4
TGTGCCAGCACCCAAGCGGGAGGGCCAAGTTACAATGAGCAGTTCTTC	CASTQAGGPSYNEQFF	-	TRBD2	TRBV28	TRBJ2-1
TGTGCCAGCAGCCAACAAGGGGGCCTGGAGACCCAGTACTTC	CASSQQGGLETQYF	-	TRBD1	TRBV14	TRBJ2-5